These T cell receptor beta chains were read from a single sample in a study of blood T cells in healthy people across ages. From the 5' RACE reads, TCRdb called clonotypes with MiXCR, one entry per CDR3 protein. In the table there are some 370,000 distinct CDR3 sequences, about 55% of which are singletons. Sequences were obtained from blood. All receptors come from a man aged 55 to 69 in good health. The CDR3 runs from the conserved cysteine through the conserved F or W. Each record gives: clone size, D gene, V gene, J gene, CDR3 protein, CDR3 DNA. The D gene is left open where the match is weak. Size tells how often a clone was seen (once, few, many) or the class of an expanded clone, and some rows leave it out.

few	NA	TRBV20-1	TRBJ2-5	CSAAGQQETQYF	TGCAGTGCTGCAGGACAGCAAGAGACCCAGTACTTC
NA	NA	TRBV5-1	TRBJ2-7	CASSLRGGGHEQYF	TGCGCCAGCAGCCTTAGAGGGGGTGGACACGAGCAGTACTTC
few	NA	TRBV6-5	TRBJ2-7	CASSFTDPRSYEQYF	TGTGCCAGCAGTTTTACGGACCCTCGCTCCTACGAGCAGTACTTC
NA	NA	TRBV30	TRBJ2-7	CAWKYGTLTYEQYF	TGTGCCTGGAAGTACGGGACACTAACTTACGAGCAGTACTTC
NA	NA	TRBV3-1	TRBJ2-5	CASSPLFGPPGAQYF	TGTGCCAGCAGCCCGCTTTTTGGGCCTCCAGGCGCCCAGTACTTC
once	NA	TRBV5-1	TRBJ2-1	CASSVGMGQFF	TGCGCCAGCAGCGTCGGGATGGGGCAGTTCTTC
NA	TRBD2	TRBV20-1	TRBJ2-1	CSALLAGRSGRASGNEQFF	TGCAGTGCCCTACTAGCAGGGAGGAGCGGGAGGGCCTCTGGGAATGAGCAGTTCTTC
NA	TRBD1	TRBV5-1	TRBJ2-7	CASAPGTGVYEQYF	TGCGCCAGCGCGCCCGGGACAGGGGTCTACGAGCAGTACTTC
NA	NA	TRBV21-1	TRBJ2-5	CASSNGDIGEETQYF	TGTGCCAGCAGCAATGGGGACATAGGAGAGGAGACCCAGTACTTC
NA	TRBD2	TRBV20-1	TRBJ2-3	CSARVASGPAGDTQYF	TGCAGTGCTAGAGTGGCTAGCGGACCGGCGGGAGATACGCAGTATTTT
NA	NA	TRBV18	TRBJ2-3	CASSPHKGSADTQYF	TGTGCCAGTTCACCGCATAAAGGAAGCGCAGATACGCAGTATTTT
few	TRBD2	TRBV6-1	TRBJ2-4	CASRSGTSGLAKNIQYF	TGTGCCAGCAGGTCCGGGACTAGCGGACTAGCCAAAAACATTCAGTACTTC
NA	TRBD1	TRBV6-2/TRBV6-3	TRBJ1-2	CASAKTGAYGYTF	TGTGCCAGCGCTAAGACAGGGGCCTATGGCTACACCTTC
once	TRBD1	TRBV7-2	TRBJ1-2	CASSSTTGVGSGYTF	TGTGCCAGCAGCTCCACGACAGGGGTGGGTTCGGGCTACACCTTC
NA	TRBD1	TRBV5-4	TRBJ2-3	CASSLVDRATDTQYF	TGTGCCAGCAGCTTGGTAGACAGGGCCACAGATACGCAGTATTTT
many	TRBD1	TRBV5-1	TRBJ2-7	CASRSSGTGTYEQYF	TGCGCCAGCCGTTCGTCCGGGACAGGCACCTACGAGCAGTACTTC
few	NA	TRBV7-2	TRBJ2-3	CASSSRQHNTQYF	TGTGCCAGCAGCTCTCGACAGCACAATACGCAGTATTTT
NA	TRBD2	TRBV6-1	TRBJ2-7	CASSEAPRLAGLSSYEQYF	TGTGCCAGCAGTGAAGCTCCTCGACTAGCGGGACTAAGCTCCTACGAGCAGTACTTC
NA	NA	TRBV29-1	TRBJ2-7	CSVGGRDITYEQYF	TGCAGCGTGGGGGGGCGAGACATCACCTACGAGCAGTACTTC
once	TRBD1	TRBV28	TRBJ2-7	CASRLTGCEQYF	TGTGCCAGCAGGCTGACAGGGTGCGAGCAGTACTTC
NA	NA	TRBV7-2	TRBJ2-3	CASSRQYTQYF	TGTGCCAGCAGTCGACAATATACGCAGTATTTT
NA	TRBD1	TRBV25-1	TRBJ2-5	CASSEEEGQGKETQYF	TGTGCCAGCAGTGAAGAAGAGGGACAGGGGAAAGAGACCCAGTACTTC
NA	TRBD1	TRBV6-1	TRBJ2-7	CASSEARTGSYEQYF	TGTGCCAGCAGTGAGGCGCGGACAGGGAGTTACGAGCAGTACTTC
NA	TRBD2	TRBV2	TRBJ2-1	CASSEKRGDYNEQFF	TGTGCCAGCAGTGAAAAGCGGGGGGACTACAATGAGCAGTTCTTC
once	NA	TRBV7-2	TRBJ1-4	CASSLALGGGEKLFF	TGTGCCAGCAGCTTAGCGCTGGGGGGCGGAGAAAAACTGTTTTTT
few	TRBD2	TRBV7-9	TRBJ2-1	CASTQIWASGGEQFF	TGTGCCAGCACCCAGATTTGGGCTAGCGGGGGCGAGCAGTTCTTC
NA	TRBD1	TRBV20-1	TRBJ2-7	CSASGVGTGSSYEQYF	TGCAGCGCCTCCGGCGTAGGGACAGGAAGCTCCTACGAGCAGTACTTC
many	NA	TRBV29-1	TRBJ2-1	CSVEGASRAGEQFF	TGCAGCGTTGAAGGAGCCAGCCGGGCTGGTGAGCAGTTCTTC
NA	TRBD2	TRBV7-8	TRBJ2-7	CASSPGLAAYEQYF	TGTGCCAGCAGCCCGGGACTAGCGGCCTACGAGCAGTACTTC
NA	TRBD1	TRBV5-1	TRBJ1-2	CASTPGTAFNYGYTF	TGCGCCAGCACCCCCGGGACAGCGTTTAACTATGGCTACACCTTC
few	NA	TRBV27	TRBJ2-7	CASSLKVTYEQYF	TGTGCCAGCTCTCTGAAGGTCACCTACGAGCAGTACTTC
few	NA	TRBV5-4	TRBJ2-7	CASSGGGGIYEQYF	TGTGCCAGCAGCGGGGGGGGCGGGATCTACGAGCAGTACTTC
NA	TRBD1	TRBV6-5	TRBJ2-5	CASSMTGTPTQYF	TGTGCCAGCAGCATGACAGGGACCCCAACCCAGTACTTC
NA	NA	TRBV13	TRBJ2-3	CASSLRYTDTQYF	TGTGCCAGCAGCTTACGATACACAGATACGCAGTATTTT
NA	NA	TRBV21-1	TRBJ1-2	CASSPTGHYGYTF	TGTGCCAGCAGCCCGACAGGGCACTATGGCTACACCTTC
NA	NA	TRBV20-1	TRBJ2-5	CSAHPGGETQYF	TGCAGTGCCCACCCGGGCGGCGAGACCCAGTACTTC
NA	TRBD2	TRBV5-1	TRBJ2-1	CASSLGLAGYEQFF	TGCGCCAGCAGCTTGGGGCTAGCGGGGTATGAGCAGTTCTTC
NA	NA	TRBV11-2	TRBJ2-3	CASSLGTSSSSTDTQYF	TGTGCCAGCAGCTTAGGGACGTCCAGTTCTAGCACAGATACGCAGTATTTT
few	NA	TRBV7-2	TRBJ2-3	CASSLSYSSTDTQYF	TGTGCCAGCAGCTTATCGTACTCATCCACAGATACGCAGTATTTT
NA	NA	TRBV10-3	TRBJ2-3	CAISERGTEPTDTQYF	TGTGCCATCAGTGAGAGGGGGACGGAGCCCACAGATACGCAGTATTTT
NA	TRBD1	TRBV20-1	TRBJ1-1	CSATTGDINTEAFF	TGCAGTGCTACGACAGGGGACATTAACACTGAAGCTTTCTTT
NA	NA	TRBV7-2	TRBJ2-1	CASSFAQNNEQFF	TGTGCCAGCAGCTTTGCCCAGAACAATGAGCAGTTCTTC
NA	NA	TRBV20-1	TRBJ2-7	CSARIYNEQYF	TGCAGTGCTAGAATCTACAATGAGCAGTACTTC
few	NA	TRBV6-7	TRBJ2-6	CASSYLMGAGANVLTF	TGTGCCAGCAGTTACCTCATGGGAGCTGGGGCCAACGTCCTGACTTTC
NA	TRBD2	TRBV6-4	TRBJ2-3	CASSDRGGGSTDTQYF	TGTGCCAGCAGTGATCGTGGCGGGGGGAGCACAGATACGCAGTATTTT
NA	TRBD1	TRBV20-1	TRBJ2-2	CSAPQGAGGELFF	TGCAGTGCGCCACAGGGGGCTGGCGGGGAGCTGTTTTTT
NA	NA	TRBV5-1	TRBJ1-2	CASSLAEVNYGYTF	TGCGCCAGCAGCTTGGCCGAAGTTAACTATGGCTACACCTTC
few	NA	TRBV5-1	TRBJ2-1	CASSIGTGGNEQFF	TGCGCCAGCAGCATCGGGACCGGGGGCAATGAGCAGTTCTTC
once	NA	TRBV6-1	TRBJ2-3	CASSESGYTQYF	TGTGCCAGCAGTGAATCGGGGTATACGCAGTATTTT
few	TRBD1	TRBV20-1	TRBJ2-7	CSAVRGQSYEQYF	TGCAGTGCAGTGAGGGGGCAGTCCTACGAGCAGTACTTC
NA	TRBD2	TRBV6-2/TRBV6-3	TRBJ2-7	CASSRPGGRAYEQYF	TGTGCCAGCAGTCGCCCCGGCGGGAGGGCCTACGAGCAGTACTTC
NA	TRBD2	TRBV29-1	TRBJ2-1	CSVVTSGRTYNEQFF	TGCAGCGTTGTCACTAGCGGGAGGACCTACAATGAGCAGTTCTTC
NA	NA	TRBV2	TRBJ2-4	CASSERGRGIQLAKNIQYF	TGTGCCAGCAGTGAAAGGGGGCGGGGGATTCAACTAGCCAAAAACATTCAGTACTTC
NA	TRBD1	TRBV4-3	TRBJ2-1	CASSQVPRGPGEQFF	TGCGCCAGCAGCCAAGTACCCAGGGGGCCGGGTGAGCAGTTCTTC
NA	NA	TRBV20-1	TRBJ1-1	CSAGPPGSHTEAFF	TGCAGTGCTGGGCCCCCCGGGAGTCACACTGAAGCTTTCTTT
NA	NA	TRBV21-1	TRBJ2-7	CASSTRQGVLYEQYF	TGTGCCAGCAGCACCAGACAGGGGGTCCTCTACGAGCAGTACTTC
NA	NA	TRBV5-1	TRBJ2-1	CASSFGNSYNEQFF	TGCGCCAGCAGCTTCGGGAACTCCTACAATGAGCAGTTCTTC